Listed below are T cell receptor beta chains from one sample, sequenced in a study of human T cells and chemical hapten exposure. In TCRdb, the RACE reads were re-called with MiXCR into one record per CDR3 protein. The sample includes 300,000 to 450,000 distinct CDR3 sequences, around 5.5% of them seen just once. The source material was whole blood, sampled in connection with sensitization to the hapten diphenylcyclopropenone (DPC). All receptors derive from a woman aged 50 to 60 with alopecia areata. Some clones in this sample may be carry-over from other donors' samples. Each CDR3 is given with its conserved first and last residue. Fields, in order: V gene, J gene, CDR3 length, clone size, D gene, CDR3 DNA, CDR3 protein. D genes are given only for firm matches. Clone size is stated in some rows and not others, as once, few, many or a class when expanded.

V gene: TRBV18; J gene: TRBJ1-5; CDR3 length: 14; clone size: .; D gene: .; CDR3 DNA: TGTGCCAGCTCACCGACGGAGAGCAATCAGCCCCAGCATTTT; CDR3 protein: CASSPTESNQPQHF
V gene: TRBV9; J gene: TRBJ1-1; CDR3 length: 14; clone size: many; D gene: .; CDR3 DNA: TGTGCCAGCAGCGGGGCCCAGGGTCGAACTGAAGCTTTCTTT; CDR3 protein: CASSGAQGRTEAFF
V gene: TRBV12-5; J gene: TRBJ2-1; CDR3 length: 12; clone size: many; D gene: TRBD1; CDR3 DNA: TGTGCTAGTGGTCCACAGGGGCTGGAGCAGTTCTTC; CDR3 protein: CASGPQGLEQFF
V gene: TRBV4-3; J gene: TRBJ2-1; CDR3 length: 15; clone size: many; D gene: .; CDR3 DNA: TGCGCCAGCAGCCCCCAAATGGCGGAGGACAATGAGCAGTTCTTC; CDR3 protein: CASSPQMAEDNEQFF
V gene: TRBV4-3; J gene: TRBJ2-3; CDR3 length: 14; clone size: many; D gene: .; CDR3 DNA: TGCGCCAGCAGCCAATTCCAGGGCGCAGATACGCAGTATTTT; CDR3 protein: CASSQFQGADTQYF
V gene: TRBV12-3/TRBV12-4; J gene: TRBJ1-1; CDR3 length: 14; clone size: many; D gene: .; CDR3 DNA: TGTGCCAGCAGTTTATTAATTTCGAACACTGAAGCTTTCTTT; CDR3 protein: CASSLLISNTEAFF
V gene: TRBV5-1; J gene: TRBJ1-2; CDR3 length: 12; clone size: many; D gene: .; CDR3 DNA: TGCGCCAGCGGAGGGGCGGCCTATGGCTACACCTTC; CDR3 protein: CASGGAAYGYTF
V gene: TRBV3-1; J gene: TRBJ1-5; CDR3 length: 15; clone size: .; D gene: TRBD1; CDR3 DNA: TGTGCCAGCAGCCAGGGACAGGGTAATCATCAGCCCCAGCATTTT; CDR3 protein: CASSQGQGNHQPQHF
V gene: TRBV7-2; J gene: TRBJ1-2; CDR3 length: 15; clone size: few; D gene: .; CDR3 DNA: TGTGCCAGCAGCTTAGTCCCCGACAGCTCCTATGGCTACACCTTC; CDR3 protein: CASSLVPDSSYGYTF
V gene: TRBV2; J gene: TRBJ1-4; CDR3 length: 12; clone size: many; D gene: .; CDR3 DNA: TGTGCCAGCAGCCCCAATGTGGAAAAACTGTTTTTT; CDR3 protein: CASSPNVEKLFF
V gene: TRBV12-3/TRBV12-4; J gene: TRBJ1-4; CDR3 length: 14; clone size: many; D gene: .; CDR3 DNA: TGTGCCAGCAGTTACCGGGACATAAATGAAAAACTGTTTTTT; CDR3 protein: CASSYRDINEKLFF
V gene: TRBV13; J gene: TRBJ2-3; CDR3 length: 18; clone size: .; D gene: TRBD2; CDR3 DNA: TGTGCCAGCAGCCCCGTCGGGGGTAGCGGGACGATAATAGATACGCAGAATTTT; CDR3 protein: CASSPVGGSGTIIDTQNF
V gene: TRBV9; J gene: TRBJ1-5; CDR3 length: 14; clone size: many; D gene: TRBD1; CDR3 DNA: TGTGCCAGCAGCGCCGGGACAGAGCATCAGCCCCAGCATTTT; CDR3 protein: CASSAGTEHQPQHF
V gene: TRBV7-9; J gene: TRBJ1-5; CDR3 length: 15; clone size: .; D gene: .; CDR3 DNA: TGTGCCAGCAGCTCAGATTGGGATTCGGCTCAGCCCCAGCATTTT; CDR3 protein: CASSSDWDSAQPQHF
V gene: TRBV6-5; J gene: TRBJ1-1; CDR3 length: 16; clone size: many; D gene: TRBD1; CDR3 DNA: TGTGCCAGCAGCCCCAACAGGGGGCAGGGGAACACTGAAGCTTTCTTT; CDR3 protein: CASSPNRGQGNTEAFF
V gene: TRBV6-2/TRBV6-3; J gene: TRBJ2-7; CDR3 length: 15; clone size: few; D gene: TRBD2; CDR3 DNA: TGTGCCAGCAGTCCCATGGGAGGGAACTCCTACGAGCAGTACTTC; CDR3 protein: CASSPMGGNSYEQYF
V gene: TRBV7-9; J gene: TRBJ2-5; CDR3 length: 15; clone size: few; D gene: .; CDR3 DNA: TGTGCCAGCAGCTTCCGGGACTTACTGGCAGAGACCCAGTACTTC; CDR3 protein: CASSFRDLLAETQYF
V gene: TRBV2; J gene: TRBJ2-3; CDR3 length: 13; clone size: many; D gene: .; CDR3 DNA: TGTGCCAGCAGGAAGGAAGTATCAGATACGCAGTATTTT; CDR3 protein: CASRKEVSDTQYF
V gene: TRBV29-1; J gene: TRBJ2-3; CDR3 length: 12; clone size: many; D gene: TRBD1; CDR3 DNA: TGCAGCGCTGGGACAGGGGCAGATACGCAGTATTTT; CDR3 protein: CSAGTGADTQYF
V gene: TRBV6-2/TRBV6-3; J gene: TRBJ2-5; CDR3 length: 13; clone size: many; D gene: TRBD1; CDR3 DNA: TGTGCCAGCGGGGACAGCCTGCAAGAGACCCAGTACTTC; CDR3 protein: CASGDSLQETQYF
V gene: TRBV6-5; J gene: TRBJ2-3; CDR3 length: 14; clone size: .; D gene: .; CDR3 DNA: TGTGCCGTCGGATACGGGGGCGAGTCGGATACGCAGTATTTT; CDR3 protein: CAVGYGGESDTQYF
V gene: TRBV4-2; J gene: TRBJ2-1; CDR3 length: 15; clone size: many; D gene: TRBD2; CDR3 DNA: TGTGCCAGCAGCCAAGAAGCTAGCGGGGTCAATGAGCAGTTCTTC; CDR3 protein: CASSQEASGVNEQFF
V gene: TRBV13; J gene: TRBJ1-3; CDR3 length: 15; clone size: few; D gene: TRBD1; CDR3 DNA: TGTGCCAGCAGCTCTACGACAGGGAGGGGAAACACCATATATTTT; CDR3 protein: CASSSTTGRGNTIYF
V gene: TRBV7-9; J gene: TRBJ1-5; CDR3 length: 12; clone size: many; D gene: .; CDR3 DNA: TGTGCCAGCAGCTTACCCAATCAGCCCCAGCATTTT; CDR3 protein: CASSLPNQPQHF
V gene: TRBV2; J gene: TRBJ2-1; CDR3 length: 18; clone size: .; D gene: TRBD2; CDR3 DNA: TGTGCCAGCAGTGAAATAGCGGGGGGGCCCGGAACCTACAATGAGCAGTTCTTC; CDR3 protein: CASSEIAGGPGTYNEQFF
V gene: TRBV6-5; J gene: TRBJ2-7; CDR3 length: 12; clone size: many; D gene: .; CDR3 DNA: TGTGCCAGCAGTTACGGTTCGGGTGAGCAGTACTTC; CDR3 protein: CASSYGSGEQYF
V gene: TRBV12-3/TRBV12-4; J gene: TRBJ2-7; CDR3 length: 13; clone size: many; D gene: TRBD1; CDR3 DNA: TGTGCCAGCAGGACAGGGGGCTCCTACGAGCAGTACTTC; CDR3 protein: CASRTGGSYEQYF
V gene: TRBV12-3/TRBV12-4; J gene: TRBJ1-6; CDR3 length: 14; clone size: few; D gene: .; CDR3 DNA: TGTGCCAGCAGTTTTCAGGGGTGGGATTCACCCCTCCACTTT; CDR3 protein: CASSFQGWDSPLHF
V gene: TRBV28; J gene: TRBJ2-7; CDR3 length: 12; clone size: many; D gene: TRBD1; CDR3 DNA: TGTGCCAGCAGTTCGACAGGGTTCGAGCAGTACTTC; CDR3 protein: CASSSTGFEQYF
V gene: TRBV28; J gene: TRBJ2-3; CDR3 length: 14; clone size: .; D gene: .; CDR3 DNA: TGTGCCAGCTCCTTTGCCGGATGGGCAGATACGCAGTATTTT; CDR3 protein: CASSFAGWADTQYF
V gene: TRBV5-4; J gene: TRBJ2-1; CDR3 length: 16; clone size: many; D gene: TRBD2; CDR3 DNA: TGTGCCAGCAGCTTGAAGCGCCTAGCGGGCAACAATGAGCAGTTCTTC; CDR3 protein: CASSLKRLAGNNEQFF
V gene: TRBV30; J gene: TRBJ2-5; CDR3 length: 12; clone size: .; D gene: .; CDR3 DNA: TGTGCCTGCCTGACTAGTCTACAGACCCAGTACTTC; CDR3 protein: CACLTSLQTQYF
V gene: TRBV28; J gene: TRBJ2-7; CDR3 length: 13; clone size: few; D gene: .; CDR3 DNA: TGTGCCAGCAGTGATCCCCAGGCCTACGAGCAGTACTTC; CDR3 protein: CASSDPQAYEQYF
V gene: TRBV6-1; J gene: TRBJ1-1; CDR3 length: 12; clone size: many; D gene: .; CDR3 DNA: TGTGCCAGCAGCCAGGGCGACCTAAAAGCTTTCTTT; CDR3 protein: CASSQGDLKAFF
V gene: TRBV29-1; J gene: TRBJ2-7; CDR3 length: 13; clone size: many; D gene: TRBD1; CDR3 DNA: TGCAGCGTTAAGGGGCAGGGGGCGGGCGAGCAGTACTTC; CDR3 protein: CSVKGQGAGEQYF
V gene: TRBV29-1; J gene: TRBJ2-1; CDR3 length: 17; clone size: many; D gene: TRBD1; CDR3 DNA: TGCAGCGTCGCCTTTGGAGGATGGGGGACAGGGGGCGATGAGCAGTTCTTC; CDR3 protein: CSVAFGGWGTGGDEQFF
V gene: TRBV7-2; J gene: TRBJ2-3; CDR3 length: 14; clone size: many; D gene: .; CDR3 DNA: TGTGCCAGCCTCGAGGGGGGGGCTGCAGATACGCAGTATTTT; CDR3 protein: CASLEGGAADTQYF
V gene: TRBV7-3; J gene: TRBJ2-1; CDR3 length: 15; clone size: .; D gene: .; CDR3 DNA: TGTGCCAGCAGCCCAGGGAGTCTCTCCTACAATGAGCAGTTCTTC; CDR3 protein: CASSPGSLSYNEQFF
V gene: TRBV28; J gene: TRBJ2-7; CDR3 length: 13; clone size: many; D gene: .; CDR3 DNA: TGTGCCAGCAGTTTAATAGGGGAAGACGAGCAGTACTTC; CDR3 protein: CASSLIGEDEQYF
V gene: TRBV12-3/TRBV12-4; J gene: TRBJ1-1; CDR3 length: 13; clone size: few; D gene: .; CDR3 DNA: TGTGCCAGCAGTTTTAGGTACGGGGGGGAAGCTTTCTTT; CDR3 protein: CASSFRYGGEAFF
V gene: TRBV25-1; J gene: TRBJ1-2; CDR3 length: 14; clone size: .; D gene: TRBD1; CDR3 DNA: TGTGCCAGCAGCCCAGGGGGGACCTCCTATGGCTACACCTTC; CDR3 protein: CASSPGGTSYGYTF
V gene: TRBV10-3; J gene: TRBJ2-1; CDR3 length: 15; clone size: many; D gene: .; CDR3 DNA: TGTGCCATCCTCGAGTCCCTAAGCTCCTACAATGAGCAGTTCTTC; CDR3 protein: CAILESLSSYNEQFF
V gene: TRBV7-9; J gene: TRBJ2-5; CDR3 length: 12; clone size: .; D gene: .; CDR3 DNA: TGTGCCAGCGGACGGTACCAAGAGACCCAGTACTTC; CDR3 protein: CASGRYQETQYF
V gene: TRBV7-8; J gene: TRBJ2-1; CDR3 length: 18; clone size: many; D gene: TRBD2; CDR3 DNA: TGTGCCAGCAGCTCCGGGACTAGCGGGAGGGCCTCCTACAATGAGCAGTTCTTC; CDR3 protein: CASSSGTSGRASYNEQFF
V gene: TRBV4-1; J gene: TRBJ2-5; CDR3 length: 14; clone size: many; D gene: .; CDR3 DNA: TGCGCCAGCAGCCGGGCTGGGAGTCAAGAGACCCAGTACTTC; CDR3 protein: CASSRAGSQETQYF
V gene: TRBV4-1; J gene: TRBJ2-1; CDR3 length: 13; clone size: few; D gene: .; CDR3 DNA: TGCGCCAGCAGCCAAGGGGCCGGGGGTGAGCAGTTCTTC; CDR3 protein: CASSQGAGGEQFF
V gene: TRBV7-2; J gene: TRBJ2-2; CDR3 length: 14; clone size: .; D gene: .; CDR3 DNA: TGTGCCAGCACCTTCTCGGCCGGGCCCGGGGAGCTGTTTTTT; CDR3 protein: CASTFSAGPGELFF
V gene: TRBV20-1; J gene: TRBJ1-5; CDR3 length: 16; clone size: many; D gene: .; CDR3 DNA: TGCAGTGCTAGAGATACGGAGGGCCTGGGGAATCAGCCCCAGCATTTT; CDR3 protein: CSARDTEGLGNQPQHF
V gene: TRBV6-1; J gene: TRBJ2-1; CDR3 length: 16; clone size: few; D gene: TRBD2; CDR3 DNA: TGTGCCAGCAGTGAAACCGGGACTAGCGGAGCCAATGAGCAGTTCTTC; CDR3 protein: CASSETGTSGANEQFF
V gene: TRBV6-6; J gene: TRBJ2-7; CDR3 length: 14; clone size: .; D gene: TRBD1; CDR3 DNA: TGTGCCAGCAGCCACATGGGACAGGGGTACGAGCAGTACTTC; CDR3 protein: CASSHMGQGYEQYF
V gene: TRBV10-3; J gene: TRBJ1-3; CDR3 length: 16; clone size: many; D gene: .; CDR3 DNA: TGTGCCATCAGTGAGTCAGGCTTCTCTACTGGAAACACCATATATTTT; CDR3 protein: CAISESGFSTGNTIYF
V gene: TRBV13; J gene: TRBJ2-1; CDR3 length: 16; clone size: few; D gene: TRBD2; CDR3 DNA: TGTGCCAGCAGCGGGTCTAGCGGGAATCGCTACAATGAGCAGTTCTTC; CDR3 protein: CASSGSSGNRYNEQFF